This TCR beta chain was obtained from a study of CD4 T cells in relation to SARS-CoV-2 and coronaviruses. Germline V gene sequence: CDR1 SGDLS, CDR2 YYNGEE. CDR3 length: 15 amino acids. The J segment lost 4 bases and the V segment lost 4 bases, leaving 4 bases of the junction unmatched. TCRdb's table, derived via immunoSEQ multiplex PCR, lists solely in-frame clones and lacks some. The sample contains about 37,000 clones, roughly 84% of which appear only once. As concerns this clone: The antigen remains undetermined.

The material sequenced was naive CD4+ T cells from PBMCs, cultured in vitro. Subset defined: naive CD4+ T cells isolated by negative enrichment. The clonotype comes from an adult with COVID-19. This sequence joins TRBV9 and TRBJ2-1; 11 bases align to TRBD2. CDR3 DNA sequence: TGTGCCAGCAGCTACACTAGCGGGAGTTACAATGAGCAGTTCTTC. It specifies CASSYTSGSYNEQFF.